This note documents a single TCR beta chain sequence. This entry comes from a study of technical replicates of blood from several donors. Generated by immunoSEQ multiplex PCR, the TCRdb table keeps only in-frame clones and is missing some. The sample includes approximately 85,000 clones, 94% of them seen just once. Between the trimmed V and J ends, which lost 1 base and 5 bases, there was a span of 7 bases. CDR3 length equals 13 residues. CDR1 is MGHRA, CDR2 YSYEKL, per germline. The J gene is TRBJ2-3, the V gene TRBV4-1; D is uncertain. This sequence originates from a human donor in good health. Sequencing was performed on T cells isolated from PBMCs. As DNA, the CDR3 is TGCGCCAGCAGCCAAGGTCTCGTAGATACGCAGTATTTT. This sequence encodes CASSQGLVDTQYF.